The next 15 T cell receptor beta chains were all read from a single sample in a study of blood T cell repertoires in COVID-19. Libraries were prepared by immunoSEQ multiplex PCR; TCRdb keeps only in-frame clonotypes and omits some of them. This table has around 200,000 clones, around 87% appearing once. The specimen was peripheral blood. The receptors come from a man aged 55 to 69 who had recovered from COVID-19.

The chain combines TRBV7-2 with TRBJ2-5, with 13 positions matching TRBD2. CDR1 and CDR2 from the germline V gene are SGHTA and FQGNSA. The junction had 7 bases not matched to a gene; V was cut back by 5 bases and J by 7 bases. The CDR3 is 15 residues long. CDR3 in amino acids: CASSAGTSGVGTQYF. Written as DNA, the CDR3 is TGTGCCAGCAGCGCCGGGACTAGCGGGGTCGGGACCCAGTACTTC.

The rearrangement links TRBV28 to TRBJ1-4; no firm D call. V was cut by 7 bases and J by 5 bases, with 8 bases left in between. Per the germline V gene, CDR1 is MDHEN and CDR2 is SYDVKM. The CDR3 sequence is 12 residues long. The CDR3: CASMRENEKLFF. CDR3 coding DNA: TGTGCCAGCATGAGGGAGAATGAAAAACTGTTTTTT.

About this clone itself: Other DNA sequences in the sample encode the same CDR3. The J gene is TRBJ2-7, the V gene TRBV11-3; D remains unclear. Trimming took 4 bases from V and 4 from J, leaving 8 bases between them. The CDR3 consists of 12 residues. The V gene's germline CDR1 is SGHNT and CDR2 YENEEA. The CDR3 protein is CASSSSVYEQYF. CDR3 in DNA: TGTGCCAGCAGCTCGTCAGTATACGAGCAGTACTTC.

The rearrangement uses TRBV6-5 and TRBJ2-7; 12 bases are shared with TRBD2. The CDR3 length is 15 residues. Germline CDR1 and CDR2: MNHEY and SVGAGI. With V trimmed by 5 bases and J by 2 bases, 4 bases remained unmatched. Written as DNA, the CDR3 is TGTGCCAGCAGTAGCCCTAGCGGGAGGGCCTACGAGCAGTACTTC. It yields the protein CASSSPSGRAYEQYF.

The chain carries TRBV6-2 or TRBV6-3 and TRBJ2-6, with TRBD1 as a possible D gene (5 bases). Germline V gene lookup returns CDR1 MNHEY and CDR2 SVGEGT. Trimming pared 6 bases from V and 11 bases from J, leaving 11 bases between. CDR3 size: 12 residues. Here the CDR3 DNA reads TGTGCCAGCAGCCACGCGACAGACGTCCTGACTTTC. Protein product: CASSHATDVLTF.

The chain joins TRBV5-4 to TRBJ2-1; D is perhaps TRBD2 (5 bases). In germline, CDR1 is SGHNT, CDR2 YYREEE (reference sequence). This CDR3 has 14 amino acids. The DNA of the CDR3 is TGTGGGGTGGCGGGCGGACTCTCCTACAATGAGCAGTTCTTC. It yields the protein CGVAGGLSYNEQFF.

CDR3 nucleotides: TGTGCCAGCAGCCAAGATCAGGGTTTCGGGGGGGAGCAGTACTTC. Translated: CASSQDQGFGGEQYF. The V call is TRBV4-2, the J call TRBJ2-7; TRBD2 aligns across 7 bases. The junction had 9 bases not matched to a gene; V was cut back by 0 bases and J by 7 bases. In germline, CDR1 is LGHNA, CDR2 YNFKEQ. The CDR3 contains 15 residues.

V gene TRBV21-1 combines with J gene TRBJ2-7; the DNA was not used to check the table's D call, TRBD1. TRBV21-1 is a pseudogene locus. This CDR3 comprises 17 residues. The CDR3 is CASSQKADRARNYEQYF. The CDR3 region has the DNA TGTGCCAGCAGCCAAAAAGCCGACAGGGCCCGAAACTACGAGCAGTACTTC.

This clone was observed a single time. The genes are TRBV19 and TRBJ1-4; tentatively, D is TRBD1 (6 bases). CDR3 length: 16 amino acids. CDR1 is LNHDA, CDR2 SQIVND, per germline (reference sequence). V lost 6 bases to trimming and J lost 5 bases, with 19 bases between them. Here the CDR3 DNA reads TGTGCCAGTAGCAACTCCTGGGGACACGAGAATGAAAAACTGTTTTTT. It is translated as CASSNSWGHENEKLFF.

This chain uses TRBV7-8 with TRBJ2-1; 13 nucleotides agree with TRBD2. V lost 5 bases to trimming and J lost 0 bases; unmatched junction nucleotides: 10. Germline CDR1 is SGHVS and CDR2 is FQNEAQ. The CDR3 runs to 19 residues. CDR3 region: CASSNRLAGGSSSYNEQFF. The CDR3 DNA reads TGTGCCAGCAGCAACAGACTAGCGGGAGGCTCGAGCTCCTACAATGAGCAGTTCTTC.

The chain recombines TRBV7-9 with TRBJ1-5; D ambiguous. CDR1 and CDR2 (germline): SEHNR, FQNEAQ (reference sequence). Trimming took off 2 bases at V and 10 bases at J, with 12 bases between the two ends. This CDR3 is built from 13 residues. This CDR3 is CASSLNSGEPQHF. The CDR3 coding sequence is TGTGCCAGCAGCTTAAATTCGGGAGAACCCCAGCATTTT.

This clone was observed a few times. V gene TRBV5-5 combines with J gene TRBJ2-2, with D perhaps TRBD2 (5 bases). The CDR3 has 13 amino acids. CDR1 and CDR2 (germline): SGHKS, YYEKEE (reference sequence). The V gene lost 1 base and the J gene lost 7 bases, with 8 bases spanning the gap. The CDR3 is CASSLFEGGELFF. CDR3 sequence (DNA): TGTGCCAGCAGCTTGTTCGAGGGCGGGGAGCTGTTTTTT.

In its sample, this clone was seen a few times. This chain connects TRBV10-1 to TRBJ1-1, with D perhaps matching TRBD1 (6 bases). Trimming removed 9 bases at V and 4 bases at J, with 18 bases between. CDR3 length: 14 amino acids. Germline V gives CDR1 WNHNN, CDR2 SYGVQD (reference sequence). The CDR3 DNA follows: TGCGCCAGGGACGGACAGCCCCAGTGCACTGAAGCTTTCTTT. This translates into CARDGQPQCTEAFF.

This sequence joins TRBV5-1 and TRBJ2-3; 9 bases match TRBD1. The V gene's germline CDR1 is SGHRS and CDR2 YFSETQ. This CDR3 is built from 16 residues. Trimming at V came to 4 bases and at J to 0 bases, leaving 6 bases not matched to a gene. CDR3 DNA: TGCGCCAGCAGCCCCATGGGACAGGGTAGCACAGATACGCAGTATTTT. It codes for CASSPMGQGSTDTQYF.

This clone was picked up one time. The same CDR3 arises from other DNA sequences in this sample as well. V gene TRBV12-3 or TRBV12-4 combines with J gene TRBJ1-2; TRBD1 is a possible D gene (5 bases). The CDR3 runs 13 residues. V lost 2 bases, J lost 4 bases, and 8 bases lay in between. CDR3 sequence: CASSLQGGYGYTF. CDR3 nucleotide sequence: TGTGCCAGCAGTTTACAGGGTGGCTATGGCTACACCTTC.